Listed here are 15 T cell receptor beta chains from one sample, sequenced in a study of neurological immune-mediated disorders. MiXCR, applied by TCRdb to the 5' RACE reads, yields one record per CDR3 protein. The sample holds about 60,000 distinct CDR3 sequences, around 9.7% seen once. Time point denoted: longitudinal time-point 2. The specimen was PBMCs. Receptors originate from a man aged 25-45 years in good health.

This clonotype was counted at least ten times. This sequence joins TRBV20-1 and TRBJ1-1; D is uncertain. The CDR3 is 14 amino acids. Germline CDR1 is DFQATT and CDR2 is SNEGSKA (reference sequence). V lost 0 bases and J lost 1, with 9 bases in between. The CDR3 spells CSARDSGPNTEAFF. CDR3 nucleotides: TGCAGTGCTAGAGATTCGGGTCCGAACACTGAAGCTTTCTTT.

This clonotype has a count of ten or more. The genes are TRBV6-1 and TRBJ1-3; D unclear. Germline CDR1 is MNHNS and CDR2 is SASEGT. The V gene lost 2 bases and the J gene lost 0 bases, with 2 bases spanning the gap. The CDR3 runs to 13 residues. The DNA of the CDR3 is TGTGCCAGCAGTGAATTCTCTGGAAACACCATATATTTT. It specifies CASSEFSGNTIYF.

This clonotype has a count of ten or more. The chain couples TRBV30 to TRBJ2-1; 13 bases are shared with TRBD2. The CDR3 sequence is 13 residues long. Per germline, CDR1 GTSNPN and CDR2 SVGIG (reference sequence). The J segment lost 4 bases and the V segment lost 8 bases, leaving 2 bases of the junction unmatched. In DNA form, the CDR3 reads TGTGCCGCGGGACTAGCGGGGTACAATGAGCAGTTCTTC. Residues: CAAGLAGYNEQFF.

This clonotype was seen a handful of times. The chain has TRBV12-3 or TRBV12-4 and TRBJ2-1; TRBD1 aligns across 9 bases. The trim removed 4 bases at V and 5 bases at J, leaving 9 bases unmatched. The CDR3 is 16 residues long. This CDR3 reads CASSYTTGGANNEQFF. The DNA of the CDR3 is TGTGCCAGCAGTTATACTACAGGGGGCGCGAACAATGAGCAGTTCTTC.

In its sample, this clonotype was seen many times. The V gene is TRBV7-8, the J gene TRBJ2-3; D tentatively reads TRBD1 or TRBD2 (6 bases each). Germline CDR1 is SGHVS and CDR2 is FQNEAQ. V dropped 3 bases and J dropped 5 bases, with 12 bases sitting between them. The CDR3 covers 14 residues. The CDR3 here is CASSLGGAVDTQYF. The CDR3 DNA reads TGTGCCAGCAGCTTGGGGGGCGCAGTAGATACGCAGTATTTT.

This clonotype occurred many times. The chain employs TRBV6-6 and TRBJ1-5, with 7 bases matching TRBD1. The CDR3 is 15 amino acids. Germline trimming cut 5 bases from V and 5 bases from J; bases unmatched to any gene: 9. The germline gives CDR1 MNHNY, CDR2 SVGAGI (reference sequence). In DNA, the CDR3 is TGTGCCAGCAGTCAAGACAGGGTGGTGTATCAGCCCCAGCATTTT. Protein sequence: CASSQDRVVYQPQHF.

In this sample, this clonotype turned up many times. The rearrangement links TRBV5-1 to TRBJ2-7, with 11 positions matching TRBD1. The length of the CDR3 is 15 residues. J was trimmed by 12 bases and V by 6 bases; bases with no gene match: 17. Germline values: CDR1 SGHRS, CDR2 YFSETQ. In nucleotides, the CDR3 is TGCGCCAGCACTAATGGGCTCGGGACAGGGGGAAATTGGTACTTC. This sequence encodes CASTNGLGTGGNWYF. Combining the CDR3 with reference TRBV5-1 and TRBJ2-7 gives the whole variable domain KAGVTQTPRYLIKTRGQQVTLSCSPISGHRSVSWYQQTPGQGLQFLFEYFSETQRNKGNFPGRFSGRQFSNSRSEMNVSTLELGDSALYLCASTNGLGTGGNWYFGPGTRLTVT.

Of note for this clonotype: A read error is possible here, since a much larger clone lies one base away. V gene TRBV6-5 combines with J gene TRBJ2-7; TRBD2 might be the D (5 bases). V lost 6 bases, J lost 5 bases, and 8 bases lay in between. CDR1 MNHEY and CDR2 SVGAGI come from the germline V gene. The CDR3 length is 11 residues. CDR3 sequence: CASRRGNEQYF. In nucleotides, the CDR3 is TGTGCCAGCAGAAGAGGGAACGAGCAGTACTTC.

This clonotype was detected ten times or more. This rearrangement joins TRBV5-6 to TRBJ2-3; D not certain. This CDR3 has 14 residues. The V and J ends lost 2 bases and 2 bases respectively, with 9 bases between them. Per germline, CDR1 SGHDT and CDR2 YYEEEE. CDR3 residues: CASSLESLTDTQYF. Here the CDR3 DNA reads TGTGCCAGCAGCTTAGAAAGCCTCACAGATACGCAGTATTTT. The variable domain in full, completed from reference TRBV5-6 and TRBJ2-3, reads DAGVTQSPTHLIKTRGQQVTLRCSPKSGHDTVSWYQQALGQGPQFIFQYYEEEERQRGNFPDRFSGHQFPNYSSELNVNALLLGDSALYLCASSLESLTDTQYFGPGTRLTVL.

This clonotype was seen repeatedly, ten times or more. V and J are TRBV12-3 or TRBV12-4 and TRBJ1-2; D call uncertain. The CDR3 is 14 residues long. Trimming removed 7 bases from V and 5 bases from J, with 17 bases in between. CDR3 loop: CASILWSEKYGYTF. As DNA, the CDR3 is TGTGCCAGCATTCTGTGGTCGGAGAAGTATGGCTACACCTTC.

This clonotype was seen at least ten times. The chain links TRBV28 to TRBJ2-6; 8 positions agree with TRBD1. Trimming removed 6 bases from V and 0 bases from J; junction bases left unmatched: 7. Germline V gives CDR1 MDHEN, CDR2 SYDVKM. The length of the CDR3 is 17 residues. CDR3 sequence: CASSAGTGSSGANVLTF. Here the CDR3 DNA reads TGTGCCAGCAGCGCCGGGACAGGATCCTCTGGGGCCAACGTCCTGACTTTC.

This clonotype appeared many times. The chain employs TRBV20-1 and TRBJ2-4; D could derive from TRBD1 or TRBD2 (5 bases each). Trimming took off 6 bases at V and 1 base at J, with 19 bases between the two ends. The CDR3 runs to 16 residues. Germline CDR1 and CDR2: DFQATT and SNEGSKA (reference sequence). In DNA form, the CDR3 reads TGCAGTGCCCCCGAGGGTGTGGGGCTGGCCAAAAACATTCAGTACTTC. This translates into CSAPEGVGLAKNIQYF.

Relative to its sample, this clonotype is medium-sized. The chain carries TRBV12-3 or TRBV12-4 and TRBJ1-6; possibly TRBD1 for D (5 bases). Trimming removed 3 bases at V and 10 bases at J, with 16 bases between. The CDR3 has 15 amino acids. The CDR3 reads CASSFMGPGVSPLHF. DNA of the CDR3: TGTGCCAGCAGTTTTATGGGGCCGGGGGTCTCACCCCTCCACTTT.

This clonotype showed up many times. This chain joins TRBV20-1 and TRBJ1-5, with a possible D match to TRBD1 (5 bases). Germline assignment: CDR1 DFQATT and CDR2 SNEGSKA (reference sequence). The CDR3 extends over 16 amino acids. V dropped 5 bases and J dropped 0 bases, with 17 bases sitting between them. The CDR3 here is CSASRQISYSNQPQHF. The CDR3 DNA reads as TGCAGTGCTTCCCGACAGATTTCTTATAGCAATCAGCCCCAGCATTTT.

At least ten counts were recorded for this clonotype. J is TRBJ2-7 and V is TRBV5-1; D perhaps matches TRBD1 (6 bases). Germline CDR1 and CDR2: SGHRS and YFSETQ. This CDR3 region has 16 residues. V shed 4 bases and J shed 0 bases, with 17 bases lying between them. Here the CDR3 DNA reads TGCGCCAGCAGCACTACGGGACACAGCTTCTCCTACGAGCAGTACTTC. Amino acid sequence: CASSTTGHSFSYEQYF.